This T cell receptor (beta chain) was recorded in a study of siplizumab effects on memory and regulatory T cells (dated by TCRdb to about 2019). In the study overall: The study examined how the anti-CD2 antibody siplizumab affects alloreactive T-cell subsets in allogeneic mixed lymphocyte reactions built from human PBMCs.

Sorted unstimulated T cells and proliferating T cells recovered from mixed lymphocyte reactions were subjected to TCRbeta CDR3 sequencing. Fresh whole blood from approximately ten HLA-typed healthy donors was used to isolate PBMCs. To map where alloreactive clones came from, CD4+ regulatory T cells in the unstimulated state were FACS-sorted. Study-level results and caveats: The suppressive function of proliferating Tregs from siplizumab cultures was not functionally confirmed. Among mappable alloreactive CD4+ clones, an average Treg-derived fraction of roughly 71% was observed with siplizumab, compared with approximately 25% in control reactions. Because sequences below about 10^-5 frequency were poorly captured, only a minor fraction of alloreactive clones could be mapped to unstimulated subsets. Unstimulated naive T cells appeared more diverse than memory T cells, and naive cells seemed to contribute substantially to the alloresponse. Siplizumab significantly reduced the cumulative frequency of alloreactive sequences traceable to unstimulated CD4+ memory T cells. Roughly 80-96% of proliferating CD4+ or CD8+ clones could not be assigned a naive or memory phenotype.

V loses 2 bases of germline sequence and J loses 9 bases, and the interval between the two ends is 17 bases. The CDR3 measures 15 amino acids from cysteine to phenylalanine. The only DNA kept is the CDR3, 45 bases in frame from the first base. The CDR1 and CDR2 encoded by the germline V gene are MGHDK and SYGVNS. Concerning this clone: Its specific antigen is unknown. Per-nucleotide qualities are absent, and no much larger clonotype sits a single base away.

Libraries were prepared through the immunoSEQ multiplex PCR assay. Each sample had some 9.7 x 10^4 TCR templates assayed by the deep sequencing platform. Genomic DNA extracted from sorted T cells was the material used for TCRbeta CDR3 sequencing. On the study's bioinformatics: Clonal analysis of TCRbeta CDR3 data was done in the R programming language. Comparing unstimulated samples against CFSE-low samples taken after the reaction was how alloreactive CD4+ and CD8+ clones were defined. Alloreactive CD4+ clones were assigned to regulatory or non-regulatory origin by matching sequences to sorted unstimulated Treg and non-Treg repertoires. Entries here come from immuneACCESS through TCRdb and include only in-frame sequences with V and J called. Some clones fail to appear in such tables; in the studies checked, an unresolved V gene covers under half of the shortfall, and the cause of the remainder is unknown. V, J and clone size were drawn from that table, and D and trimming were deduced from the DNA. Recorded for this sample are 60,000 to 70,000 clones; approximately 88% of them occurred a single time. The top ten clonotypes cover more than 1.5% of the sample.

This chain joins TRBV25-1 to TRBJ2-1, with TRBD1 perhaps the D gene, on 5 matching bases. The clonotype originates from a human donor in good health. Source material: Tregs sorted from blood. CDR3 protein: CASSEAGPRTAEQFF. The nucleotide sequence reads TGTGCCAGCAGTGAAGCAGGGCCCCGGACCGCTGAGCAGTTCTTC.